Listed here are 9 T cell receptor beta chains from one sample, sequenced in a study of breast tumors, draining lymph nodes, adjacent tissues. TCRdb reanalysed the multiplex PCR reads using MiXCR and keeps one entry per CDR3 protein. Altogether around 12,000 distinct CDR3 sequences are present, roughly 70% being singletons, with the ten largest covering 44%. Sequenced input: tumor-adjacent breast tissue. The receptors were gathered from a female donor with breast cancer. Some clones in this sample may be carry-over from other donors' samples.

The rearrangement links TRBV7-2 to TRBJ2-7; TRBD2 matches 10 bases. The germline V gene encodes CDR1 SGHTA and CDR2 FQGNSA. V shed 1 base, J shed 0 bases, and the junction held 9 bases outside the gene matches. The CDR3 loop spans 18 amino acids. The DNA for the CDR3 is TGTGCCAGCAGCTTAGGGGGACTAGCGAAAAAGGGCTCCTACGAGCAGTACTTC. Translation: CASSLGGLAKKGSYEQYF.

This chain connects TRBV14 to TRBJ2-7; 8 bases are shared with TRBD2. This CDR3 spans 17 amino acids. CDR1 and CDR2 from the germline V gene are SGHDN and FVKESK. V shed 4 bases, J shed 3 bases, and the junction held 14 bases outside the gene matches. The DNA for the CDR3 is TGTGCCAGCAGCCCAGGATGGGGGGGGACTAGAGTCTACGAGCAGTACTTC. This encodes CASSPGWGGTRVYEQYF.

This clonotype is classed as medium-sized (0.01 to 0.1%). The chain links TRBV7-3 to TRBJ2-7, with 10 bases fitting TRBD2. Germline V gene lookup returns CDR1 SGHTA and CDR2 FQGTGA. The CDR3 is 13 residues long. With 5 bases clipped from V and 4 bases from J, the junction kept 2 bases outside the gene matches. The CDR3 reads CASSQREGYEQYF. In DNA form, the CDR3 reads TGTGCCAGCAGCCAGCGGGAGGGGTACGAGCAGTACTTC.

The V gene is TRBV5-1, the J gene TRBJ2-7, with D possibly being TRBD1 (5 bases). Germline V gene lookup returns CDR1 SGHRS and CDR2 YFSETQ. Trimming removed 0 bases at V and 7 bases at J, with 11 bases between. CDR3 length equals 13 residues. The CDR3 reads CASSLGGPEEQYF. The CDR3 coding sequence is TGCGCCAGCAGCTTGGGGGGCCCCGAGGAGCAGTACTTC.

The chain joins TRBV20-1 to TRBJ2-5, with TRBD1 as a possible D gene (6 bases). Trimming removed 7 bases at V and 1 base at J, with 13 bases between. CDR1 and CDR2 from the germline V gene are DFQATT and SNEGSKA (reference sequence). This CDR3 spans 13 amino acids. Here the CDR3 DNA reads TGCAGTGTTCTGGACAGTATCCAAGAGACCCAGTACTTC. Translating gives CSVLDSIQETQYF.

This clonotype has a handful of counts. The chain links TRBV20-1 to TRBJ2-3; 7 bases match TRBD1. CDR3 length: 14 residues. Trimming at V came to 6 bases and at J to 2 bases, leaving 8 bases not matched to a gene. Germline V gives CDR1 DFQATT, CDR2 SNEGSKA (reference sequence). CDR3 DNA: TGCAGTGCCCCCGTGACAGGGAACACAGATACGCAGTATTTT. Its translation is CSAPVTGNTDTQYF.

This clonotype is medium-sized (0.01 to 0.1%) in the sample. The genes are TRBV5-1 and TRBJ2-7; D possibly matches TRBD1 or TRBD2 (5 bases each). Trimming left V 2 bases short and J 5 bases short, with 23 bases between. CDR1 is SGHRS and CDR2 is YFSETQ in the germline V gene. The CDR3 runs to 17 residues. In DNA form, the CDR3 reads TGCGCCAGCAGCTTTGTACCCCCCGGGACGCCACACGACGAGCAGTACTTC. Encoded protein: CASSFVPPGTPHDEQYF.

CDR3 region: CASSLGTDLSLSPLHF. The CDR3 DNA sequence: TGTGCCAGCAGCTTAGGGACGGACCTTTCGCTCTCACCCCTCCACTTT. V gene TRBV7-6 combines with J gene TRBJ1-6; the D is unclear. Trimming took off 1 base at V and 10 bases at J, with 17 bases between the two ends. CDR1 is SGHVS, CDR2 FNYEAQ, per germline. CDR3 length: 16 residues.

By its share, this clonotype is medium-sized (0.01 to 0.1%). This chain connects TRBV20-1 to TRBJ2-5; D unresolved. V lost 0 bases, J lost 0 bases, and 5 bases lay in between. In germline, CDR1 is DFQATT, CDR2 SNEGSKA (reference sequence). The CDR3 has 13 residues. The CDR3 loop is CSARDLYQETQYF. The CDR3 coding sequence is TGCAGTGCTAGAGATCTGTACCAAGAGACCCAGTACTTC.